The subject of this entry is one T cell receptor (beta chain). The target antigen is unknown. This entry belongs to a study of T cell responses to AZD1222 COVID-19 vaccine. Assay used: immunoSEQ multiplex PCR; TCRdb lists only in-frame clones, some missing. The sample has 90,000 to 120,000 clones, about 85% seen once; the top ten hold less than 2.5%. Germline V lookup: CDR1 MDHEN, CDR2 SYDVKM. This CDR3 contains 15 residues. Trimming pared 2 bases from V and 1 base from J, leaving 12 bases between. Study-wide points: Two AZD1222 doses significantly raised spike-specific TCR breadth and depth over controls. White British people made up most donors, females outnumbered males, and clonal diversity was possibly underestimated. Per reports, nearly half of all spike-specific TCRs target regions that are unmutated in variants. Spike was spanned by vaccine-associated CD4 TCRs, which were dominant at 160-218 and 743-854.

Specimen: peripheral blood, collected 28 days after the second AZD1222 dose. This TCR came from an adult who received the AZD1222 COVID-19 vaccine. The genes are TRBV28 and TRBJ2-7; tentative D call: TRBD1 (7 bases). CDR3 amino acids: CASSLPTGRSYEQYF. In nucleotides, the CDR3 is TGTGCCAGCAGTTTACCGACAGGGAGGTCCTACGAGCAGTACTTC.